Listed below are T cell receptor beta chains from one sample, sequenced in a study of T cell responses to AZD1222 COVID-19 vaccine. Only in-frame clones appear in the TCRdb table, and some are missing; sequencing was by immunoSEQ multiplex PCR. The data hold 150,000 to 200,000 clones, with 91% observed a single time. The material was peripheral blood, obtained 28 days after the second AZD1222 dose. Receptor source: an adult who received the AZD1222 COVID-19 vaccine. Each CDR3 is given with its conserved first and last residue. The order of the fields is clone size, V gene, J gene, D gene, CDR3 protein, CDR3 DNA. A D gene is named only where the DNA matches it firmly. Clone size is shown for a subset of rows, as once, few, many or a class of expanded clone.

clone size: NA
V gene: TRBV18
J gene: TRBJ2-7
D gene: NA
CDR3 protein: CASSNSGDNYEQYF
CDR3 DNA: TGTGCCAGCTCAAACTCAGGGGACAACTACGAGCAGTACTTC

clone size: NA
V gene: TRBV27
J gene: TRBJ1-5
D gene: TRBD1
CDR3 protein: CASRGSTGKDQPQHF
CDR3 DNA: TGTGCCAGCAGGGGGTCGACAGGGAAAGATCAGCCCCAGCATTTT

clone size: NA
V gene: TRBV6-2/TRBV6-3
J gene: TRBJ1-1
D gene: NA
CDR3 protein: CASSYIGVHAFF
CDR3 DNA: TGTGCCAGCAGTTACATAGGGGTCCACGCTTTCTTT

clone size: NA
V gene: TRBV7-2
J gene: TRBJ2-3
D gene: NA
CDR3 protein: CASSPSPRTRLNTDTQYF
CDR3 DNA: TGTGCCAGCAGCCCAAGCCCGCGGACACGACTCAACACAGATACGCAGTATTTT

clone size: once
V gene: TRBV4-1
J gene: TRBJ2-4
D gene: NA
CDR3 protein: CASSHPPGVQLAKNIQYF
CDR3 DNA: TGCGCCAGCAGCCACCCCCCCGGCGTGCAGCTAGCCAAAAACATTCAGTACTTC

clone size: NA
V gene: TRBV18
J gene: TRBJ1-5
D gene: TRBD1
CDR3 protein: CASSPRQGNQPQHF
CDR3 DNA: TGTGCCAGCTCACCCAGACAGGGTAATCAGCCCCAGCATTTT

clone size: NA
V gene: TRBV11-2
J gene: TRBJ1-1
D gene: NA
CDR3 protein: CASSLVPNTEAFF
CDR3 DNA: TGTGCCAGCAGCTTAGTTCCAAACACTGAAGCTTTCTTT

clone size: NA
V gene: TRBV28
J gene: TRBJ1-2
D gene: NA
CDR3 protein: CASVDSQNYGYTF
CDR3 DNA: TGTGCCAGCGTAGACAGTCAGAACTATGGCTACACCTTC

clone size: NA
V gene: TRBV7-8
J gene: TRBJ1-1
D gene: NA
CDR3 protein: CASSLEAGVGAFF
CDR3 DNA: TGTGCCAGCAGCTTAGAGGCGGGCGTCGGGGCTTTCTTT

clone size: NA
V gene: TRBV5-1
J gene: TRBJ2-7
D gene: NA
CDR3 protein: CASSLGPATDEQYF
CDR3 DNA: TGCGCCAGCAGCTTGGGTCCCGCGACCGACGAGCAGTACTTC

clone size: NA
V gene: TRBV28
J gene: TRBJ1-6
D gene: NA
CDR3 protein: CASSPAGGLRPLHF
CDR3 DNA: TGTGCCAGCAGTCCAGCCGGGGGACTTAGACCCCTCCACTTT

clone size: NA
V gene: TRBV7-9
J gene: TRBJ2-1
D gene: TRBD2
CDR3 protein: CASLGRGGHEQFF
CDR3 DNA: TGTGCCAGCCTCGGTCGGGGGGGCCATGAGCAGTTCTTC

clone size: NA
V gene: TRBV27
J gene: TRBJ2-7
D gene: TRBD1
CDR3 protein: CASSPSTGALSYEQYF
CDR3 DNA: TGTGCCAGCAGTCCCTCGACAGGGGCCCTCTCCTACGAGCAGTACTTC

clone size: NA
V gene: TRBV29-1
J gene: TRBJ2-2
D gene: TRBD1
CDR3 protein: CSVRDRLNTGELFF
CDR3 DNA: TGCAGCGTCCGGGACAGACTAAACACCGGGGAGCTGTTTTTT

clone size: NA
V gene: TRBV25-1
J gene: TRBJ1-5
D gene: NA
CDR3 protein: CASSWQDNQPQHF
CDR3 DNA: TGTGCCAGCAGTTGGCAGGATAATCAGCCCCAGCATTTT

clone size: once
V gene: TRBV5-4
J gene: TRBJ2-5
D gene: TRBD2
CDR3 protein: CTAGTSGAQAQYF
CDR3 DNA: TGTACTGCCGGGACTAGCGGGGCCCAGGCCCAGTACTTC

clone size: NA
V gene: TRBV16
J gene: TRBJ1-4
D gene: TRBD1
CDR3 protein: CASSRTGINEKLFF
CDR3 DNA: TGTGCCAGCAGCCGGACAGGGATTAATGAAAAACTGTTTTTT

clone size: NA
V gene: TRBV27
J gene: TRBJ2-7
D gene: TRBD2
CDR3 protein: CASTPSGETYEQYF
CDR3 DNA: TGTGCCAGCACCCCTAGCGGAGAAACCTACGAGCAGTACTTC

clone size: few
V gene: TRBV19
J gene: TRBJ1-1
D gene: NA
CDR3 protein: CASKFNLNTEAFF
CDR3 DNA: TGTGCCAGCAAATTTAACTTGAACACTGAAGCTTTCTTT